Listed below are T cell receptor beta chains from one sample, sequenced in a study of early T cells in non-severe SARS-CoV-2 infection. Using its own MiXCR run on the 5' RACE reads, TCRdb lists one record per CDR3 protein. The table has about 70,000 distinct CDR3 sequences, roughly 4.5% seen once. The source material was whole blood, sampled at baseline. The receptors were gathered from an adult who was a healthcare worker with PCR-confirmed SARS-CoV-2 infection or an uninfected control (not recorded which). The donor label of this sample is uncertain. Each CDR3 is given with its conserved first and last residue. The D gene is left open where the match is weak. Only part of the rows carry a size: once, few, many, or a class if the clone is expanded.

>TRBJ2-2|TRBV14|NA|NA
CASSQAGTNGELFF
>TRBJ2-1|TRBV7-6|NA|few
CASSQSSPGADEQFF
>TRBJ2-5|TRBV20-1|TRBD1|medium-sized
CSARDEEGQKETQYF
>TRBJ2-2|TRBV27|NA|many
CASARRVGNTGELFF
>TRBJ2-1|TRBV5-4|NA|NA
CASSSHSGEQFF
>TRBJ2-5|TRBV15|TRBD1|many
CATSRDRVEETQYF
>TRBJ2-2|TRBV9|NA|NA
CASTSRGDPNTGELFF
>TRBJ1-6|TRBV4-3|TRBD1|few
CASSQLGDRDNSPLHF
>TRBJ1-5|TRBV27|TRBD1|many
CASSTRQGGQPQHF
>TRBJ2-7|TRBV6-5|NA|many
CASRPTDRSLISYEQYF
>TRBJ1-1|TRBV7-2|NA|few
CASSLRVTEAFF
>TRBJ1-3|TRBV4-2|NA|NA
CASSHQDRGNTIYF
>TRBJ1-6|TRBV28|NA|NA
CASRVRRTYNSPLHF
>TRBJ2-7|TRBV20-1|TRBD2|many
CSAGTSGGTYEQYF
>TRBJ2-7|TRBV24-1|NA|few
CATSPADLAYEQYF
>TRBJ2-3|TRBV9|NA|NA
CASSVLTDTQYF
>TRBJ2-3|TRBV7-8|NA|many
CASSLIGGPTDTQYF
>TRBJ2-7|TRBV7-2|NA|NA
CASSLVGAGHINSYEQYF
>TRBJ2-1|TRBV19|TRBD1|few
CASSDRGYSYNEQFF
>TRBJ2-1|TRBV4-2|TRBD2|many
CASSQELNGGAYEQFF
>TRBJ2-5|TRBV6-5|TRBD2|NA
CASSTGAGTLQETQYF
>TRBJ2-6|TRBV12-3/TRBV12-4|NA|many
CASTRQPTGANVLTF
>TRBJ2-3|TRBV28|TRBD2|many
CASSFYGGFTDTQYF
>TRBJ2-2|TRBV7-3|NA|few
CASSLTQGGTGELFF
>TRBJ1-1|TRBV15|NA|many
CATRNGGEPEAFF
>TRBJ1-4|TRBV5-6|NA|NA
CASRQTGLDEKLFF
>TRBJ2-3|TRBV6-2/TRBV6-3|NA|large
CASSFGRDSDTQYF
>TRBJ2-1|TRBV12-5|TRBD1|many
CASDCLGTGTCNEQFF
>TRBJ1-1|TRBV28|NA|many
CASSYPGPTVNTEAFF
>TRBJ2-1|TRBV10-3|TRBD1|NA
CAISESGLGTASDNEQFF
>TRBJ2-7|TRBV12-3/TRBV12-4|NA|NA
CASSLGKFGGQASSYEQYF
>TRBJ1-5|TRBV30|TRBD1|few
CAWSTPRTGWGGQPQHF
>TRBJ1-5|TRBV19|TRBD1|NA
CASTISPGQNQPQHF
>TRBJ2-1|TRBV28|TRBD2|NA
CASSFPPPTSGEQFF
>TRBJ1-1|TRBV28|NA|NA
CASSESIGTEAFF
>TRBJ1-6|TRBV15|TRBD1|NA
CATSRDITTGNLYSPLHF
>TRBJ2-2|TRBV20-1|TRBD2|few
CSARRLAGDGELFF
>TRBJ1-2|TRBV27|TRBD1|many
CASSFRQGYGYTF
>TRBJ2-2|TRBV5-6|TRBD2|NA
CASSLDLAGGLGTGELFF
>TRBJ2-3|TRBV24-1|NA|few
CATSDFPVTDTQYF
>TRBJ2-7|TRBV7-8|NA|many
CASSYGSTAYEQYF
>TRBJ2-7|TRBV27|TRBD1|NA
CASSLMVTGGSYEQYF
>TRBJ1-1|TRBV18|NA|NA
CASSPPARVSDTEAFF
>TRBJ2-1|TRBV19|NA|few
CASSIVGAGRRNEQFF
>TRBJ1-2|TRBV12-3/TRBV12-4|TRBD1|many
CASSIQTGEFYGYTF
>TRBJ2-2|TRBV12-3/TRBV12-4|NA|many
CASSPSGPGELFF
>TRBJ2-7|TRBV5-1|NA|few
CASRLQPGEGEQYF
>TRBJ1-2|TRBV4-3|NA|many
CASSRTEGKDYGYTF